The next 26 T cell receptor beta chains were all read from a single sample in a study of T-cell reconstitution after alpha-beta-depleted transplantation in children. The TCRbeta library incorporated unique molecular identifiers. TCRdb fed the PCR reads into MiXCR, producing one record per CDR3 protein. The table shows around 580,000 distinct CDR3 sequences, with over 20% occurring only once. The sample was PBMCs, taken before TCRalphabeta/CD19-depleted stem cell transplant. These receptors originate from a boy under three years old with Wiskott-Aldrich syndrome, due to receive a stem cell transplant.

The chain links TRBV24-1 to TRBJ2-1; 8 nucleotides agree with TRBD1. CDR1 and CDR2 from the germline V gene are KGHDR and SFDVKD. V was clipped by 9 bases and J by 9 bases; unmatched bases: 12. The CDR3 runs 14 residues. In DNA, the CDR3 is TGTGCCACCGGGTCAGGGGGCCGTAGTGGTGAGCAGTTCTTC. It translates to CATGSGGRSGEQFF.

The chain joins TRBV20-1 to TRBJ2-5; either TRBD1 or TRBD2 may supply D (5 bases each). V shed 5 bases and J shed 5 bases, with 18 bases lying between them. CDR1 is DFQATT and CDR2 is SNEGSKA in the germline V gene (reference sequence). The CDR3 extends over 14 amino acids. The CDR3 sequence is CSASTLAWGETQYF. In DNA, the CDR3 is TGCAGTGCTTCAACTCTAGCCTGGGGGGAGACCCAGTACTTC.

This clonotype was observed a handful of times. The chain links TRBV27 to TRBJ2-1, with a weak D call TRBD1 (5 bases). This CDR3 is 14 amino acids long. Between the trimmed V and J ends, which lost 3 bases and 9 bases, there was a span of 15 bases. Germline V CDR1 and CDR2: MNHEY, SMNVEV (reference sequence). DNA of the CDR3: TGTGCCAGCAGTTTGGCAGGGTTCCGGAGTGAGCAGTTCTTC. This sequence encodes CASSLAGFRSEQFF.

V gene TRBV5-1 combines with J gene TRBJ1-1; possible D gene TRBD1, 5 bases. Germline V gives CDR1 SGHRS, CDR2 YFSETQ. V lost 0 bases, J lost 7 bases, and 19 bases lay in between. The CDR3 length is 16 residues. CDR3 loop: CASSLDPGTRLVEAFF. CDR3 coding DNA: TGCGCCAGCAGCTTGGACCCCGGGACTCGGCTTGTTGAAGCTTTCTTT.

Worth noting for this clonotype: A much bigger clone sits one base away, suggesting this may be a read error. The V gene is TRBV5-1, the J gene TRBJ2-1, with 8 bases aligning to TRBD2. Looked up from germline, CDR1 is SGHRS and CDR2 is YFSETQ. The CDR3 is 16 residues long. CDR3 residues: CAGSLIAGSSYNEQFF. The CDR3 region has the DNA TGCGCCGGCAGCTTGATAGCGGGGAGCTCCTACAATGAGCAGTTCTTC.

This clonotype has more than one count but fewer than ten. The chain employs TRBV7-2 and TRBJ2-7, with TRBD2 matching 8 bases. CDR3 length equals 15 residues. CDR1 and CDR2 from the germline V gene are SGHTA and FQGNSA. J was trimmed by 5 bases and V by 3 bases; bases with no gene match: 9. The CDR3 bases are TGTGCCAGCAGCTTGAGTTGGACTAGCTACCACGAGCAGTACTTC. Its translation is CASSLSWTSYHEQYF.

The chain carries TRBV10-3 and TRBJ2-3, with D unclear. The CDR3 is 12 amino acids. CDR1 and CDR2 from the germline V gene are ENHRY and SYGVKD. Trimming cost V 4 bases and J 2 bases, with 4 bases left between them. The CDR3 coding sequence is TGTGCCATCAGTGGCCTCACAGATACGCAGTATTTT. This codes for CAISGLTDTQYF.

J is TRBJ1-1 and V is TRBV7-9; D possibly corresponds to TRBD1 (6 bases). CDR3 length: 12 amino acids. The germline CDR1 and CDR2 sequences are SEHNR and FQNEAQ (reference sequence). V lost 7 bases to trimming and J lost 3 bases, with 9 bases between them. Here the CDR3 reads CASKAGDTEAFF. As DNA, the CDR3 is TGTGCCAGCAAGGCAGGGGACACTGAAGCTTTCTTT.

This clonotype was counted only a few times. This sequence joins TRBV28 and TRBJ1-5; D is uncertain. Germline V lookup: CDR1 MDHEN, CDR2 SYDVKM. The V and J ends lost 4 bases and 1 base respectively, with 11 bases between them. CDR3 length: 15 residues. The CDR3 nucleotides are TGTGCCAGCAGTTCCGGATCCGGGAGCAATCAGCCCCAGCATTTT. Its protein product is CASSSGSGSNQPQHF. The full variable domain, completed using reference TRBV28 and TRBJ1-5, is DVKVTQSSRYLVKRTGEKVFLECVQDMDHENMFWYRQDPGLGLRLIYFSYDVKMKEKGDIPEGYSVSREKKERFSLILESASTNQTSMYLCASSSGSGSNQPQHFGDGTRLSIL.

This chain links TRBV15 with TRBJ2-2; D ambiguous. The CDR3 consists of 15 residues. The germline V gene has CDR1 LNHNV and CDR2 YYDKDF (reference sequence). Trimming left V 1 base short and J 1 base short, with 7 bases between. The CDR3 here is CATSRARGNTGELFF. DNA for the CDR3: TGTGCCACCAGCAGAGCCCGCGGGAACACCGGGGAGCTGTTTTTT.

The V call is TRBV20-1, the J call TRBJ2-5, with a tentative D call TRBD2 (5 bases). The CDR3 is 13 amino acids. Germline loops: CDR1 DFQATT, CDR2 SNEGSKA (reference sequence). V was shortened by 1 base and J by 5 bases, with 11 bases between the two germline ends. DNA of the CDR3: TGCAGTGCTAGAGTGAGAGGGAAGGAGACCCAGTACTTC. It specifies CSARVRGKETQYF.

In this sample, this clonotype turned up many times. The chain recombines TRBV4-1 with TRBJ2-7, with 7 bases aligning to TRBD1. The ends lost 4 bases at V and 2 bases at J; junction bases unmatched: 2. The germline V gene encodes CDR1 MGHRA and CDR2 YSYEKL. The CDR3 sequence is 13 residues long. CDR3 nucleotides: TGCGCCAGCAGCCGGACAGGCACCTACGAGCAGTACTTC. Its translation is CASSRTGTYEQYF.

This clonotype appeared many times. The chain has TRBV4-2 and TRBJ2-1; D call uncertain. Germline loops: CDR1 LGHNA, CDR2 YNFKEQ. Trimming left V 1 base short and J 1 base short, with 8 bases between. The CDR3 loop spans 15 amino acids. CDR3 DNA sequence: TGTGCCAGCAGCCAAGCCTGGAATTCCTACAATGAGCAGTTCTTC. It is translated as CASSQAWNSYNEQFF.

This clonotype was counted only a few times. This chain uses TRBV29-1 with TRBJ2-2; weak D call: TRBD2 (6 bases). V was pared by 7 bases and J by 3 bases, with 18 bases between. The CDR3 runs to 15 residues. Germline CDR1 is SQVTM and CDR2 is ANQGSEA. CDR3 region: CSGLSSGADTGELFF. The CDR3 bases are TGCAGCGGCCTCTCGTCGGGAGCGGACACCGGGGAGCTGTTTTTT.

The chain couples TRBV2 to TRBJ2-1, with D unclear. Trimming cost V 0 bases and J 13 bases, with 13 bases left between them. Germline V CDR1 and CDR2: SNHLY, FYNNEI. The CDR3 is made up of 13 amino acids. For the CDR3, the DNA is TGTGCCAGCAGTGAAGCGGGCTTGCTGGGACAGTTCTTC. It yields the protein CASSEAGLLGQFF.

CDR3 DNA sequence: TGTGCCAGCTCACCACGAGTGCTAGCGGTGGGGGCAGAGACCCAGTACTTC. It codes for CASSPRVLAVGAETQYF. This chain links TRBV18 with TRBJ2-5; a weak D match, TRBD2 (7 bases). Germline V gene sequence: CDR1 KGHSH, CDR2 LQKENI. CDR3 length: 17 residues. Trimming took 1 base from V and 4 from J, leaving 19 bases between them.

The genes are TRBV2 and TRBJ2-3; 10 bases line up with TRBD2. This CDR3 region has 15 residues. Germline V gene sequence: CDR1 SNHLY, CDR2 FYNNEI. The junction had 7 bases not matched to a gene; V was cut back by 8 bases and J by 2 bases. As DNA, the CDR3 is TGTGCCAGCCCTCTAGCGGGAGCGAACACAGATACGCAGTATTTT. The encoded protein is CASPLAGANTDTQYF.

This chain connects TRBV20-1 to TRBJ2-1, with 12 bases lining up with TRBD2. The CDR3 is 15 amino acids. CDR1 is DFQATT, CDR2 SNEGSKA, per germline (reference sequence). The V segment lost 0 bases and the J segment 7 bases; nucleotides outside the gene matches: 4. The CDR3 nucleotides are TGCAGTGCTAGAGATCTTACTAGCGGGAGGAATGAGCAGTTCTTC. Protein sequence: CSARDLTSGRNEQFF.

V is TRBV7-2 and J is TRBJ1-2; D is undetermined. The V end was cut by 3 bases, the J end by 8 bases, with 13 bases between. The CDR3 covers 13 residues. In germline, CDR1 is SGHTA, CDR2 FQGNSA. Here the CDR3 DNA reads TGTGCCAGCAGCTTGAATTTAGGAGGGGGCTACACCTTC. Protein: CASSLNLGGGYTF.

The chain recombines TRBV9 with TRBJ2-5, with 8 nucleotides matching TRBD2. V lost 2 bases and J lost 4; bases outside the gene matches: 4. Germline lookup yields CDR1 SGDLS and CDR2 YYNGEE. This CDR3 is 14 amino acids long. CDR3 in amino acids: CASSVGTSGETQYF. For the CDR3, the DNA is TGTGCCAGCAGCGTCGGGACTAGTGGAGAGACCCAGTACTTC.

The V and J genes are TRBV7-6 and TRBJ2-7; D is ambiguous. Germline CDR1 reads SGHVS; CDR2 reads FNYEAQ. The CDR3 covers 13 residues. Trimming stripped 4 bases from V and 2 bases from J, with 9 bases between. The chain's CDR3 is CASSSSGAYEQYF. CDR3 bases: TGTGCCAGCAGCTCGAGTGGAGCCTACGAGCAGTACTTC.

The V call is TRBV19, the J call TRBJ2-3; TRBD2 is a possible D gene (6 bases). V gave up 3 bases and J gave up 4 bases, with 14 bases separating them. The germline V gene has CDR1 LNHDA and CDR2 SQIVND (reference sequence). The CDR3 is made up of 15 amino acids. The CDR3 nucleotides read TGTGCCAGTAGTATTATTAGCGGAGGCTCAGATACGCAGTATTTT. Its protein product is CASSIISGGSDTQYF.

V usage is TRBV12-3 or TRBV12-4 and J usage is TRBJ2-1, with TRBD1 matching 8 bases. The J segment lost 8 bases and the V segment lost 6 bases, leaving 9 bases of the junction unmatched. The CDR3 spans 14 residues. Here the CDR3 reads CASSRDRGEDEQFF. The CDR3, as DNA: TGTGCCAGCAGCCGAGACAGGGGTGAGGATGAGCAGTTCTTC.

Only a few counts were recorded for this clonotype. The chain combines TRBV10-2 with TRBJ1-2; a possible D gene is TRBD1 (5 bases). Deletions cut 6 bases from V and 0 bases from J, with 8 bases between. The CDR3 is made up of 13 amino acids. Germline V CDR1 and CDR2: WSHSY, SAAADI. The CDR3: CASRGLANYGYTF. The CDR3 bases are TGCGCCAGCAGGGGACTTGCTAACTATGGCTACACCTTC.

Only a few counts were recorded for this clonotype. The CDR3 protein is CASSRAGTGSQETQYF. The CDR3 DNA follows: TGTGCCAGCAGTCGTGCCGGGACAGGGTCCCAAGAGACCCAGTACTTC. This rearrangement joins TRBV12-3 or TRBV12-4 to TRBJ2-5; TRBD1 matches at 9 bases. Unmatched junction bases numbered 8, after V lost 5 bases and J lost 1 base. The CDR3 is 16 residues long.

This clonotype was observed a few times. The chain recombines TRBV12-3 or TRBV12-4 with TRBJ1-1; D is uncertain. The CDR3 contains 13 residues. V lost 3 bases, J lost 6 bases, and 11 bases lay in between. Here the CDR3 reads CASSLLSGAEAFF. CDR3 DNA sequence: TGTGCCAGCAGTTTGTTAAGCGGCGCTGAAGCTTTCTTT.